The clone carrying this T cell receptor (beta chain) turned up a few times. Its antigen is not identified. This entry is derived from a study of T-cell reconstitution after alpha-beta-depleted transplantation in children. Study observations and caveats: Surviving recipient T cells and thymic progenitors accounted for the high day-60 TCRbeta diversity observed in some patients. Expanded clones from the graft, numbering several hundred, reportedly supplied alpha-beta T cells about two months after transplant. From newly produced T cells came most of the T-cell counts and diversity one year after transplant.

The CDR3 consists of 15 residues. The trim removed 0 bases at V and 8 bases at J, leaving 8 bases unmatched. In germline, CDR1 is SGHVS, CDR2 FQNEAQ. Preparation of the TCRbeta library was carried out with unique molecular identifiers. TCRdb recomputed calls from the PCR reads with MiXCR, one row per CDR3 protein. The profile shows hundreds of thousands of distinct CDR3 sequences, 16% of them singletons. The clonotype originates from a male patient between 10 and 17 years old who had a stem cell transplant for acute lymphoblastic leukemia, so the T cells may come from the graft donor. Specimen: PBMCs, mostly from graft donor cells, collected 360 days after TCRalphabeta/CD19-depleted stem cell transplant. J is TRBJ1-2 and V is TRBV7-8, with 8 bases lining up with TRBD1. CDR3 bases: TGTGCCAGCAGCTTAGCCCACGGACAGGGCGGCGGCTACACCTTC. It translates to CASSLAHGQGGGYTF.